The 16 T cell receptor beta chains in this list originate from one sample, sequenced in a study of shared clonotypes between healthy human individuals. Sequencing used immunoSEQ multiplex PCR; TCRdb keeps in-frame clones, though not all of them. The data hold 2 million to 2.5 million clones, with about 92% observed a single time. Sequences were obtained from naive CD4+ T cells from PBMCs. This sample's subset: CD45RA+ positively selected. The source of these receptors is a man younger than 35 in good health. Some clones in this sample may be carry-over from other donors' samples.

This clone showed up just once. The chain is built from TRBV5-4 and TRBJ1-1; D may be TRBD1 (6 bases). CDR1 and CDR2 from the germline V gene are SGHNT and YYREEE (reference sequence). V was pared by 4 bases and J by 5 bases, with 24 bases between. The CDR3 extends over 17 amino acids. CDR3 protein: CASSNPSKGGPGTEAFF. Here the CDR3 DNA reads TGTGCCAGCAGCAACCCCTCAAAGGGGGGGCCGGGAACTGAAGCTTTCTTT. The whole variable domain, filled in from reference TRBV5-4 and TRBJ1-1, reads ETGVTQSPTHLIKTRGQQVTLRCSSQSGHNTVSWYQQALGQGPQFIFQYYREEENGRGNFPPRFSGLQFPNYSSELNVNALELDDSALYLCASSNPSKGGPGTEAFFGQGTRLTVV.

The chain combines TRBV14 with TRBJ2-7; TRBD1 matches 8 bases. There are 14 residues in the CDR3. V was clipped by 1 base and J by 9 bases; unmatched bases: 8. Per the germline V gene, CDR1 is SGHDN and CDR2 is FVKESK. The CDR3 DNA follows: TGTGCCAGCAGCCAAGTCGACAGGGGTGCGGGGCAGTACTTC. Amino acid sequence: CASSQVDRGAGQYF.

Note on this clone: At the DNA level, this CDR3 is encoded by other sequences in the same sample as well. This chain uses TRBV4-1 with TRBJ1-6; 8 nucleotides align to TRBD1. Germline trimming cut 9 bases from V and 8 bases from J; bases unmatched to any gene: 6. This CDR3 comprises 13 residues. Germline assignment: CDR1 MGHRA and CDR2 YSYEKL. CDR3 sequence: CASRGQGDSPLHF. The CDR3 nucleotides are TGCGCCAGTAGAGGACAGGGAGATTCACCCCTCCACTTT.

This chain joins TRBV5-6 and TRBJ2-5, with D perhaps TRBD2 (5 bases). V lost 2 bases and J lost 2, with 13 bases in between. CDR1 is SGHDT and CDR2 is YYEEEE in the germline V gene. The CDR3 has 15 residues. CDR3 in amino acids: CASSLIASGQETQYF. In DNA, the CDR3 is TGTGCCAGCAGCTTAATAGCGAGCGGACAAGAGACCCAGTACTTC. The full variable domain, completed using reference TRBV5-6 and TRBJ2-5, is DAGVTQSPTHLIKTRGQQVTLRCSPKSGHDTVSWYQQALGQGPQFIFQYYEEEERQRGNFPDRFSGHQFPNYSSELNVNALLLGDSALYLCASSLIASGQETQYFGPGTRLLVL.

The chain is built from TRBV7-9 and TRBJ1-2, with D possibly being TRBD1 (6 bases). The CDR3 consists of 13 residues. V dropped 7 bases and J dropped 4 bases, with 13 bases sitting between them. Per germline, CDR1 SEHNR and CDR2 FQNEAQ (reference sequence). The CDR3 is CASTSGTFYGYTF. The CDR3 region has the DNA TGTGCCAGCACCAGTGGGACATTCTATGGCTACACCTTC.

The chain links TRBV11-2 to TRBJ2-3, with no clear D. Trimming stripped 1 base from V and 1 base from J, with 9 bases between. CDR3 size: 15 residues. The germline gives CDR1 SGHAT, CDR2 FQNNGV. The CDR3 loop reads CASSLAWQGTDTQYF. Here the CDR3 DNA reads TGTGCCAGCAGCTTAGCATGGCAGGGCACAGATACGCAGTATTTT.

The DNA of the CDR3 is TGTGCCAGCAGCCCCCAAGGACTAGCGGGATTAGCCGGGGAGCTGTTTTTT. Its protein product is CASSPQGLAGLAGELFF. The chain employs TRBV7-2 and TRBJ2-2; 12 nucleotides agree with TRBD2. Germline V CDR1 and CDR2: SGHTA, FQGNSA. This CDR3 has 17 amino acids. Unmatched junction bases numbered 10, after V lost 5 bases and J lost 6 bases. The entire variable domain, with the rest obtained from reference TRBV7-2 and TRBJ2-2, is as follows: GAGVSQSPSNKVTEKGKDVELRCDPISGHTALYWYRQSLGQGLEFLIYFQGNSAPDKSGLPSDRFSAERTGGSVSTLTIQRTQQEDSAVYLCASSPQGLAGLAGELFFGEGSRLTVL.

The chain recombines TRBV5-1 with TRBJ2-2; weak D call: TRBD2 (5 bases). Germline assignment: CDR1 SGHRS and CDR2 YFSETQ. V dropped 0 bases and J dropped 5 bases, with 11 bases sitting between them. This CDR3 contains 15 residues. CDR3 amino acids: CASSLADGLTGELFF. The DNA of the CDR3 is TGCGCCAGCAGCTTGGCCGACGGACTTACCGGGGAGCTGTTTTTT.

The chain combines TRBV11-1 with TRBJ2-3; D unresolved. Trimming left V 5 bases short and J 11 bases short, with 8 bases between. The CDR3 consists of 10 residues. From germline, CDR1 is SGHAT and CDR2 FQDESV (reference sequence). The CDR3 spells CASSPPGQYF. The CDR3 nucleotides read TGTGCCAGCAGCCCCCCTGGGCAGTATTTT. The full variable domain, completed using reference TRBV11-1 and TRBJ2-3, is EAEVAQSPRYKITEKSQAVAFWCDPISGHATLYWYRQILGQGPELLVQFQDESVVDDSQLPKDRFSAERLKGVDSTLKIQPAELGDSAMYLCASSPPGQYFGPGTRLTVL.

This clone turned up a few times. The sample contains more than one DNA sequence encoding this CDR3. V gene TRBV29-1 combines with J gene TRBJ1-5, with D possibly matching TRBD1 (5 bases). This CDR3 spans 12 amino acids. V gave up 4 bases and J gave up 3 bases, with 7 bases separating them. Germline values: CDR1 SQVTM, CDR2 ANQGSEA. The CDR3 sequence: CSVGGTNQPQHF. CDR3 DNA: TGCAGCGTTGGAGGGACCAATCAGCCCCAGCATTTT.

The chain recombines TRBV5-1 with TRBJ2-7, with D possibly TRBD1 on 8 matching bases. Between the trimmed V and J ends, which lost 4 bases and 4 bases, there was a span of 18 bases. CDR1 and CDR2 from the germline V gene are SGHRS and YFSETQ. CDR3 length: 15 residues. CDR3 sequence (DNA): TGCGCCAGCAGCCCCACAGGGGGGGATTGGTACGAGCAGTACTTC. This codes for CASSPTGGDWYEQYF.

The chain is built from TRBV2 and TRBJ1-1; D unresolved. The germline V gene has CDR1 SNHLY and CDR2 FYNNEI. The CDR3 consists of 13 residues. Trimming pared 7 bases from V and 3 bases from J, leaving 12 bases between. CDR3 residues: CASTPMGYTEAFF. The DNA of the CDR3 is TGTGCCAGCACTCCGATGGGCTACACTGAAGCTTTCTTT.

This sequence joins TRBV6-6 and TRBJ1-4; D remains unclear. Germline assignment: CDR1 MNHNY and CDR2 SVGAGI (reference sequence). V was pared by 2 bases and J by 0 bases, with 7 bases between. This CDR3 comprises 15 residues. This CDR3 is CASSYGRPTNEKLFF. CDR3 coding DNA: TGTGCCAGCAGTTACGGCAGACCAACTAATGAAAAACTGTTTTTT.

This chain connects TRBV6-1 to TRBJ1-2; D unresolved. Germline V gene sequence: CDR1 MNHNS, CDR2 SASEGT. This CDR3 comprises 12 residues. Trimming left V 8 bases short and J 0 bases short, with 7 bases between. This CDR3 reads CASRPTNYGYTF. The CDR3, as DNA: TGTGCCAGCCGTCCGACTAACTATGGCTACACCTTC.

The chain links TRBV5-1 to TRBJ1-1; the D gene is possibly TRBD1 (6 bases). The CDR3 is made up of 14 amino acids. V lost 4 bases, J lost 6 bases, and 16 bases lay in between. Germline CDR1 reads SGHRS; CDR2 reads YFSETQ. Written as DNA, the CDR3 is TGCGCCAGCAGCGTAAAAACAGGGATGCCTGAAGCTTTCTTT. The encoded protein is CASSVKTGMPEAFF.

The rearrangement links TRBV5-1 to TRBJ2-3, with a weak D call TRBD1 (5 bases). Germline values: CDR1 SGHRS, CDR2 YFSETQ. This CDR3 has 14 amino acids. Trimming took off 1 base at V and 2 bases at J, with 8 bases between the two ends. The CDR3: CASSLIGVTDTQYF. The CDR3 DNA reads as TGCGCCAGCAGCTTGATAGGGGTCACAGATACGCAGTATTTT.